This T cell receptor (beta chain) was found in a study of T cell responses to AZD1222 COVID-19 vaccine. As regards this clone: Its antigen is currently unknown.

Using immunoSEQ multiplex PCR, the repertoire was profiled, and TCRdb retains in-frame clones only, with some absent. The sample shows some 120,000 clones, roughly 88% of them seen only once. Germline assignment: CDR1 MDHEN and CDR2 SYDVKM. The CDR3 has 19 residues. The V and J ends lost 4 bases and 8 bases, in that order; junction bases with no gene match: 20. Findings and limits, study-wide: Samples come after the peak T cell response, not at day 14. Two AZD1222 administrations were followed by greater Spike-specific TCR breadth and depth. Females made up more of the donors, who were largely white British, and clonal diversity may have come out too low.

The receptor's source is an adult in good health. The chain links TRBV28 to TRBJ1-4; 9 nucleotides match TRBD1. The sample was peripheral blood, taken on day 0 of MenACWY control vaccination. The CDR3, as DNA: TGTGCCAGCAGTTCCGACCGGGACAGGGCCCCCGGCCTACGCGAAAAACTGTTTTTT. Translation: CASSSDRDRAPGLREKLFF.